The sequence of this TCR beta chain was determined in a study of cytomegalovirus exposure and HLA in healthy donors (TCRdb year 2017). At the level of the whole study: An earlier analysis of some 620 of the donors reported about 280 Gb of sequence data and about 120 million unique TCR beta sequences obtained from about 180 million T cells. An early release that covered approximately 600 HLA-typed donors contained about 290 gigabases of sequencing data and 75 million to 100 million unique TCR sequences. Among the roughly 430 genotyped donors, 81% belonged to the genetic ancestry cluster associated with self-reported Caucasian donors. The aim of the study was to test whether cataloging public T cell receptors could identify signatures of past pathogen exposure. Using immunosequencing, the study profiled T cell repertoires from 640 or so subjects and related those repertoires to cytomegalovirus serostatus. In addition to the first cohort of roughly 670 subjects, a separate validation cohort of approximately 110 different subjects was used. High-throughput TCR immunosequencing, statistical association of individual TCRs with disease status, and machine learning were combined to predict cytomegalovirus infection status. To study patterns of TCR occurrence, a later analysis re-analyzed previously published TCR beta repertoires from under 750 donors and added high-resolution HLA genotyping. Rather than using new phenotypic data, the later analysis identified candidate immune exposures from TCR beta sequences and from how often those sequences occurred across donors. To decide whether each TCR beta V gene segment behaved as functional or pseudogenic, an earlier analysis of approximately 600 of the donors relied on high-throughput TCR beta sequencing. Alongside the repertoire data, information on donor age, sex, ethnicity and CMV serostatus was compiled. In a later genetic analysis, genome-wide SNP genotypes for about three fifths of the roughly 670 donors were used, and that subset was treated as a discovery cohort. Every repertoire in the discovery cohort had been generated on one and the same sequencing platform. HLA typing covered class I and class II loci at four-digit resolution. Typing coverage differed by locus: A, B, C, DRB1 and DQB1 were typed in roughly 620-630 donors, DQA1 in about 560, DPA1 in over 600, and DPB1 in just under 480. Roughly 5 DR-DQ haplotypes were handled as single units for association and clustering, since linkage in the cohort was strong. Among over 350 genotyped donors of the cohort, an average of approximately 240,000 unique TCR beta nucleotide sequences were sequenced per donor, roughly a sixth of them non-productive.

In total, roughly 670 healthy bone marrow donors made up the cohort. At the time of sampling, every cohort member was nominally healthy, though immune exposures that went unrecorded were likely present. The donor tested CMV seronegative, placing the donor among the 350 or so seronegative members of the cohort. Each donor provided a peripheral blood sample, and peripheral blood mononuclear cells were used for TCR beta sequencing. Genomic DNA was extracted from the blood cell samples with the Qiagen DNeasy Blood Extraction Kit. The library was built by means of the immunoSEQ multiplex PCR assay. For the multiplex PCR, a mixture combining 60 forward primers for TCR Vbeta segments and 13 reverse primers for TCR Jbeta segments was used. A multiplex PCR assay on genomic DNA amplified the CDR3 region of rearranged TCR beta genes. The Illumina HiSeq System was used to sequence the amplified TCR beta libraries as 87-base-pair reads. The study's processing was this. In a later analysis, tens of millions of unique TCR beta chains were counted across the 500 to 700 repertoires, and around 10 million of these chains were shared by at least two donors. Raw reads were error-corrected and collapsed into unique sequences with a nearest-neighbor algorithm that merged closely related sequences to remove PCR and sequencing errors. V, D and J gene segments were assigned by aligning CDR3 sequences to IMGT reference sequences. For a sequence to be retained, at least a six-nucleotide match to both a V gene segment and a J gene segment was required. A rearrangement was called productive if the CDR3 had no stop codons and remained in frame with V and J, and every other rearrangement was called non-productive. Following IMGT convention, CDR3 was defined as the stretch from the second conserved V-encoded cysteine to the conserved J-encoded phenylalanine. The earlier analysis of fewer than 700 of the donors excluded sequences that lacked an unambiguous match to a single V gene segment. An earlier analysis of several hundred of the donors called V segments functional above 56.7% productive rearrangements and segregating when the between-donor standard deviation exceeded 5%. To diagnose cytomegalovirus status from the catalog of TCR beta chain sequences, a statistical classification framework was built. V and J gene assignment, in a later analysis, came from comparing TCR nucleotide sequences with IMGT/GENE-DB human TR gene sequences. In a later analysis, CDR3 sequences and most-parsimonious VDJ recombination scenarios were assigned using the TCRdist pipeline. In a later analysis, each TCR beta chain was defined by its CDR3 amino acid sequence together with its V-gene family, and reads lacking a unique V-gene family were excluded. As a way to deal with suspected cross-contamination and a sequencing artifact, a later analysis dropped hundreds of nucleotide sequences that were highly shared and had low generation probability. For each public chain, a later analysis derived a clonal expansion index from normalized ranks of inferred template counts within each repertoire. In a later analysis, generation probabilities were computed using a VDJ recombination model fitted to out-of-frame rearrangements, and the results were checked against IGoR. In a later analysis, TCR-TCR, TCR-HLA and TCR-CMV co-occurrence was scored with hypergeometric tests, and a repertoire-size bias correction was applied to TCR pairs. False discovery rates were estimated in a later analysis by permuting HLA or CMV assignments 20 times. In a later analysis, co-occurring TCRs were grouped using DBSCAN, with TCRdist sequence similarity added in when clustering inside HLA-allele-positive subsets. Repertoires with fewer than 30,000 or more than 120,000 public chains, plus five repertoires with anomalous nucleotide sharing, were excluded from co-occurrence clustering. What TCRdb holds here is the immuneACCESS table cut down to in-frame rearrangements. Part of the clones is not present; checked against another copy, under half of the missing clones reflect an unresolved V gene, and the others are unexplained. V, J and clone size were drawn from that table, and D and trimming were deduced from the DNA. The sample table shows roughly 180,000 clones, and around four fifths are seen once. The ten largest clones take up approximately 1.3% of the sample.

Results the study describes overall, beyond this receptor: The authors suggested that the approach could potentially be extended to other disease states and immunological phenotypes. The earlier analysis of nearly 600 of the donors excluded approximately 17 rarely observed V segments, including chromosome 9 orphons, because counts were too low. The study listed 164 TCR beta chains as associated with cytomegalovirus. Some IMGT-functional V segments, including TRBV6-2 and TRBV6-3, could not be told apart with the 87-base-pair reads, so those segments were excluded. Compared with equally common non-associated chains, HLA-associated TCR beta chains in a later analysis were more clonally expanded and had lower generation probabilities. Because HLA typing was missing for some donors at each locus, association tests included only the typed subset. According to a later analysis, parvovirus B19, influenza, CMV and Epstein-Barr virus appeared linked to several top co-occurrence clusters. In this cohort, only TCR beta chains were sequenced, and detectable features were limited by the absence of alpha or paired-chain data. In an earlier analysis of approximately 600 of the donors, most TCR beta V segments were observed in productive rearrangements about 87% or about 30% of the time, broadly matching IMGT annotations. A later genetic analysis associated a missense DCLRE1C variant with V-gene and J-gene trimming of TCR beta chains, and an independent cohort replicated the association. A few of the identified cytomegalovirus-associated TCR beta chains were confirmed in vitro to be specific for cytomegalovirus antigens. A further reported finding was that TCR beta sequences accurately predicted the HLA-A and HLA-B alleles for most subjects in the first cohort. In a later analysis, the rate of TCR association differed among HLA loci, with DRB1 alleles having the most associated TCRs and HLA-C alleles having the fewest. According to a later analysis, most CMV-associated TCR beta chains appeared to be HLA-restricted, and the HLA associations seemed to be driven largely by CMV exposure. Immune exposure information for the cohort was limited to CMV serostatus. A group of highly shared sequence variants was considered likely to be a technical artifact of the sequencing pipeline. A later genetic analysis reported fewer N-insertions in productive TCRs among donors in an Asian-associated ancestry cluster than the roughly 700-donor mean. When HLA alleles, especially DR and DQ, strongly co-occurred, TCR associations were difficult to assign to individual alleles. Most TCR sequences were seen in very few donors, while some public TCRs were found in many individuals. The classifier was reported to diagnose cytomegalovirus status with high specificity and sensitivity in both the original cohort and the validation cohort. Linkage disequilibrium might explain the correlated functional status among segregating V segments, but an unknown experimental factor could not be ruled out. Presence/absence analyses assumed roughly uniform sequencing depth across donors, an assumption that may not hold. A later analysis associated around 16,000 TCR beta sequences with specific HLA alleles at a false discovery rate of 0.05.

The germline V gene (reference sequence) sets CDR1 to DFQATT and CDR2 to SNEGSKA. The CDR3 holds 11 amino acids from the cysteine to the phenylalanine. Only the CDR3 region is kept as DNA, spanning 33 bases read in frame from base 1. V is pared back by 6 bases and J by 1 base, with 6 bases lying between the germline termini. Points on this clone: Its cognate antigen has yet to be identified. No base quality information exists; no much larger clone differs at one position.

Sample: PBMCs. The clonotype originates from a man aged 25-45 years in good health and CMV-seronegative. The chain employs TRBV20-1 and TRBJ1-1, with no D gene named confidently. The CDR3 region reads CSAEKNTEAFF. The nucleotides read TGCAGTGCGGAGAAGAACACTGAAGCTTTCTTT.